This T cell receptor (beta chain) stems from a study of blood T cells in healthy people across ages. Primed by a sample-barcoded 5' primer and a J-beta primer mix, a second PCR proceeded for 7 to 11 cycles. TCRdb re-derived calls from the 5' RACE reads in MiXCR, one entry per CDR3 protein. The table has about 1 million distinct CDR3 sequences, almost 25% seen once. The V end lost 10 bases, the J end lost 8 bases, and 18 bases lay between the germline ends. The CDR3 runs to 12 residues. Germline V CDR1 and CDR2: MNHNS, SASEGT. This same sample was also taken into another study, of T cells of mothers and their children.

The clonotype was recovered from a girl aged 2 to 9 in good health. Sequenced material: blood. The chain joins TRBV6-1 to TRBJ2-7, with D possibly matching TRBD1 (5 bases). CDR3: CATSRTSPKQYF. The CDR3, as DNA: TGTGCCACTTCCCGGACATCTCCCAAGCAGTACTTC.